A single sample gave rise to the 23 T cell receptor beta chains below, sequenced in a study of CD8 T cells in ankylosing spondylitis. From the 5' RACE reads, TCRdb called clonotypes with MiXCR, one entry per CDR3 protein. This table holds 400,000 or so distinct CDR3 sequences, approximately 26% found once. These receptors lack a known antigen. Study-wide points: A motif in TCR beta, a set of roughly eight highly homologous variants, appeared characteristic of ankylosing spondylitis blood.

Sequenced material: blood, either unsorted or a sorted T cell fraction (not recorded which). The receptors shown here come from a male donor with ankylosing spondylitis.

This clonotype was seen more than once but under ten times. V is TRBV4-2 and J is TRBJ2-2; D remains ambiguous. V was pared by 2 bases and J by 4 bases, with 5 bases between. Germline V gene data show CDR1 as LGHNA and CDR2 as YNFKEQ. There are 13 residues in the CDR3. The CDR3 sequence is CASSQFITGELFF. The CDR3 coding sequence is TGTGCCAGCAGCCAATTTATCACCGGGGAGCTGTTTTTT.

This chain joins TRBV11-3 and TRBJ1-1; 8 nucleotides line up with TRBD1. V gave up 5 bases and J gave up 9 bases; unmatched junction bases: 11. Germline-derived CDR1 and CDR2 are SGHNT and YENEEA. The CDR3 runs 14 residues. The CDR3 spells CASSPGGDRNKAFF. The CDR3 DNA sequence: TGTGCCAGCAGCCCGGGAGGGGACAGGAACAAAGCTTTCTTT.

In DNA, the CDR3 is TGTGCCAGCAGCTTAGAAGGGTGGGTCGGGGAAAAACTGTTTTTT. It encodes CASSLEGWVGEKLFF. This chain joins TRBV7-2 and TRBJ1-4; D call uncertain. There are 15 residues in the CDR3. The germline V gene encodes CDR1 SGHTA and CDR2 FQGNSA. The V end lost 1 base, the J end lost 8 bases, and 14 bases lay between the germline ends.

This chain connects TRBV25-1 to TRBJ1-4, with D unresolved. Germline V gene lookup returns CDR1 MGHDK and CDR2 SYGVNS. The CDR3 spans 13 residues. Trimming removed 4 bases from V and 6 bases from J, with 9 bases in between. CDR3 sequence: CASSGIGHEKLFF. For the CDR3, the DNA is TGTGCCAGCAGTGGCATCGGGCATGAAAAACTGTTTTTT.

This clonotype was recorded a few times. This chain uses TRBV5-1 with TRBJ2-7; D tentatively fits TRBD1 or TRBD2 (5 bases each). The CDR3 covers 13 residues. The ends were cut back, 7 bases at V and 2 bases at J, with 13 bases in the middle. From germline, CDR1 is SGHRS and CDR2 YFSETQ. CDR3 protein: CASSRDPAYEQYF. For the CDR3, the DNA is TGCGCCAGCTCCCGGGACCCGGCCTACGAGCAGTACTTC.

The chain links TRBV20-1 to TRBJ2-7, with TRBD1 identical over 9 bases. The CDR3 is 15 amino acids. With 0 bases clipped from V and 5 bases from J, the junction kept 8 bases outside the gene matches. Germline V gene lookup returns CDR1 DFQATT and CDR2 SNEGSKA (reference sequence). In DNA form, the CDR3 reads TGCAGTGCTAGAGATACTGGACAGGGGTCCCACGAGCAGTACTTC. Translated, it gives CSARDTGQGSHEQYF.

The chain is built from TRBV29-1 and TRBJ1-5; D possibly corresponds to TRBD1 (5 bases). CDR1 is SQVTM and CDR2 is ANQGSEA in the germline V gene. The CDR3 is made up of 13 amino acids. The CDR3: CGVGDNDSQPQHF. The CDR3 DNA reads TGCGGGGTAGGCGACAATGACAGTCAGCCCCAGCATTTT.

This clonotype was seen ten or more times. For the CDR3, the DNA is TGTGCCAGCAGCTTAACTGGGGCCAACGTCCTGACTTTC. This encodes CASSLTGANVLTF. The rearrangement joins TRBV7-2 to TRBJ2-6; no reliable D call. The CDR3 totals 13 residues. Germline V gives CDR1 SGHTA, CDR2 FQGNSA. Trimming removed 2 bases from V and 2 bases from J, with 1 base in between. The full variable domain, completed using reference TRBV7-2 and TRBJ2-6, is GAGVSQSPSNKVTEKGKDVELRCDPISGHTALYWYRQSLGQGLEFLIYFQGNSAPDKSGLPSDRFSAERTGGSVSTLTIQRTQQEDSAVYLCASSLTGANVLTFGAGSRLTVL.

CDR3 in amino acids: CASSPGTGGTYSNQPQHF. The DNA for the CDR3 is TGCGCCAGCAGCCCCGGGACAGGGGGTACCTATAGCAATCAGCCCCAGCATTTT. The chain employs TRBV5-1 and TRBJ1-5; TRBD1 matches at 11 bases. The CDR3 runs to 18 residues. Germline lookup yields CDR1 SGHRS and CDR2 YFSETQ. The trim removed 4 bases at V and 0 bases at J, leaving 9 bases unmatched.

V gene TRBV12-3 or TRBV12-4 combines with J gene TRBJ2-1; 8 bases match TRBD1. J lost 6 bases, V lost 3 bases, and 4 bases had no gene match. This CDR3 spans 14 amino acids. The CDR3: CASSFGQGTNEQFF. The DNA for the CDR3 is TGTGCCAGCAGTTTCGGACAGGGAACCAATGAGCAGTTCTTC.

There are a few counts of this clonotype. V gene TRBV3-1 combines with J gene TRBJ2-1; D not certain. In germline, CDR1 is LGHDT, CDR2 YNNKEL (reference sequence). CDR3 length: 15 residues. Trimming pared 0 bases from V and 2 bases from J, leaving 8 bases between. CDR3 sequence (DNA): TGTGCCAGCAGCCAAGATGACCGGACCTACAATGAGCAGTTCTTC. Protein product: CASSQDDRTYNEQFF.

This chain links TRBV5-1 with TRBJ2-1; TRBD2 matches 7 bases. CDR3 size: 14 residues. Trimming at V came to 6 bases and at J to 8 bases, leaving 11 bases not matched to a gene. CDR1 and CDR2 (germline): SGHRS, YFSETQ. CDR3 nucleotides: TGCGCCAGCAAGGCGAGGGAGGGCAGGGATGAGCAGTTCTTC. Its translation is CASKAREGRDEQFF.

The chain employs TRBV12-3 or TRBV12-4 and TRBJ1-1, with D perhaps matching TRBD1 (5 bases). Trimming took 10 bases from V and 7 from J, leaving 19 bases between them. The CDR3 is 13 amino acids. CDR3 loop: CATMTWQGNEAFF. DNA of the CDR3: TGTGCCACCATGACTTGGCAGGGCAATGAAGCTTTCTTT.

This clonotype was recorded at least ten times. V and J are TRBV12-3 or TRBV12-4 and TRBJ1-4; the match to TRBD1 covers 9 bases. V lost 5 bases and J lost 4; bases outside the gene matches: 8. The length of the CDR3 is 16 residues. CDR3 nucleotide sequence: TGTGCCAGCAGTCCACAGGGGGCTCCCTATAATGAAAAACTGTTTTTT. Its translation: CASSPQGAPYNEKLFF.

The gene calls are TRBV14 and TRBJ1-1; 7 positions match TRBD1. Germline lookup yields CDR1 SGHDN and CDR2 FVKESK. Trimming at V came to 3 bases and at J to 6 bases, leaving 7 bases not matched to a gene. This CDR3 has 14 amino acids. CDR3 in amino acids: CASSQGTARAEAFF. For the CDR3, the DNA is TGTGCCAGCAGCCAGGGGACAGCTCGCGCTGAAGCTTTCTTT.

There are a few counts of this clonotype. The chain employs TRBV18 and TRBJ2-7; D is uncertain. Germline CDR1 KGHSH, CDR2 LQKENI. This CDR3 has 13 residues. Trimming pared 2 bases from V and 1 base from J, leaving 6 bases between. This chain's CDR3 is CASSPSVSYEQYV. The CDR3 bases are TGTGCCAGCTCACCAAGCGTTTCCTACGAGCAGTACGTC.

V usage is TRBV20-1 and J usage is TRBJ2-1; TRBD2 matches at 9 bases. This CDR3 has 16 amino acids. Germline CDR1 is DFQATT and CDR2 is SNEGSKA (reference sequence). V lost 3 bases to trimming and J lost 4 bases; unmatched junction nucleotides: 10. The CDR3 coding sequence is TGCAGTGCTAGGGTGGCTAGCGGGACCCCTTACAATGAGCAGTTCTTC. This sequence encodes CSARVASGTPYNEQFF.

This clonotype was detected once. The rearrangement uses TRBV7-2 and TRBJ1-3; D is unresolved. Trimming cost V 0 bases and J 0 bases, with 12 bases left between them. Germline CDR1 SGHTA, CDR2 FQGNSA. CDR3 length: 17 residues. The CDR3 nucleotides are TGTGCCAGCAGCTTAGCCACGGTCCACAGCTCTGGAAACACCATATATTTT. Translated, it gives CASSLATVHSSGNTIYF.

Comments on this clonotype: Germline is not matched at one junction end, which may reflect a read error. The rearrangement uses TRBV12-3 or TRBV12-4 and TRBJ1-6, with unresolved D. This CDR3 has 15 residues. The CDR3 DNA reads as TGTGCCAGCAGTTTAGAACGCAGGAATAATTCACCCTTCCACTTT. Translation gives CASSLERRNNSPFHF.

The chain is built from TRBV7-9 and TRBJ2-7, with D possibly TRBD2 on 5 matching bases. This CDR3 comprises 15 residues. Per the germline V gene, CDR1 is SEHNR and CDR2 is FQNEAQ (reference sequence). Trimming took 5 bases from V and 6 from J, leaving 20 bases between them. As DNA, the CDR3 is TGTGCCAGCAGCGGGTCCGGGGAAGGGAGAAGCGAGCAGTACTTC. Translated: CASSGSGEGRSEQYF. Supplemented by reference TRBV7-9 and TRBJ2-7, the full variable domain reads DTGVSQNPRHKITKRGQNVTFRCDPISEHNRLYWYRQTLGQGPEFLTYFQNEAQLEKSRLLSDRFSAERPKGSFSTLEIQRTEQGDSAMYLCASSGSGEGRSEQYFGPGTRLTVT.

This clonotype was counted at least ten times. The gene calls are TRBV5-1 and TRBJ2-3; the match to TRBD2 covers 8 bases. Trimming took 6 bases from V and 6 from J; bases not matched to a gene: 6. Germline-derived CDR1 and CDR2 are SGHRS and YFSETQ. This CDR3 region has 13 residues. The CDR3 spells CASKGLAGDTQYF. In DNA form, the CDR3 reads TGCGCCAGCAAAGGACTAGCAGGGGATACGCAGTATTTT.

This clonotype was recorded many times. This sequence joins TRBV24-1 and TRBJ2-1, with D perhaps TRBD2 (5 bases). CDR1 is KGHDR and CDR2 is SFDVKD in the germline V gene. V was cut by 6 bases and J by 2 bases, with 10 bases left in between. The CDR3 consists of 14 residues. The CDR3 bases are TGTGCCACCAGTCTTCGGGAAACCTACAATGAGCAGTTCTTC. This codes for CATSLRETYNEQFF.

The V gene is TRBV5-1, the J gene TRBJ2-3, with 9 bases lining up with TRBD1. The CDR3 extends over 14 amino acids. CDR1 and CDR2 (germline): SGHRS, YFSETQ. Losses at the gene ends were 8 bases for V and 8 bases for J; bases not matched to a gene: 12. The CDR3 spells CASATGGAYSTQYF. The CDR3 DNA reads as TGCGCCAGTGCTACAGGGGGCGCATACAGTACGCAGTATTTT.